What follows is one TCR beta chain and its context. The sample comes from a study of blood T cells in healthy people across ages. Primed by a sample-barcoded 5' primer and a J-beta primer mix, a second PCR proceeded for about 7 to 11 cycles. TCRdb called the 5' RACE reads again in MiXCR, with one record for every CDR3 protein. The sample shows some 780,000 distinct CDR3 sequences, roughly 56% of them seen only once. The sequence came from a middle-aged man in good health. The sequenced sample was blood.

CDR3: CASSLAGGSNEKLFF. CDR3 sequence (DNA): TGTGCCAGCAGCTTAGCGGGGGGCTCTAATGAAAAACTGTTTTTT. This chain uses TRBV7-9 with TRBJ1-4; weak D call: TRBD1 (6 bases). This CDR3 contains 15 residues. V lost 0 bases to trimming and J lost 3 bases, with 8 bases between them. CDR1 is SEHNR, CDR2 FQNEAQ, per germline (reference sequence).